The 30 T cell receptor beta chains in this list originate from one sample, sequenced in a study of blood T cell repertoires in COVID-19. TCRdb's copy holds only in-frame clones and misses some; the assay was immunoSEQ multiplex PCR. The sample carries about 92,000 clones, 80% recorded once. The sample consisted of peripheral blood. Receptors were obtained from a man in his forties or fifties who had recovered from COVID-19.

The rearrangement links TRBV19 to TRBJ2-2, with 7 bases that match TRBD2. CDR1 LNHDA and CDR2 SQIVND come from the germline V gene (reference sequence). V was pared by 5 bases and J by 7 bases, with 16 bases of the junction left unmatched. The CDR3 is made up of 17 amino acids. Here the CDR3 reads CASSPRRRAGSDGELFF. For the CDR3, the DNA is TGTGCCAGTAGTCCGAGGAGAAGAGCGGGATCCGACGGGGAGCTGTTTTTT.

The V gene is TRBV7-3, the J gene TRBJ2-2; 10 bases are shared with TRBD1. Germline values: CDR1 SGHTA, CDR2 FQGTGA. Trimming cost V 6 bases and J 4 bases; bases outside gene matches: 8. CDR3 length: 16 residues. The CDR3 region is CASSPYRDRGTGELFF. The CDR3 nucleotides read TGTGCCAGCAGTCCTTACCGGGACAGGGGCACCGGGGAGCTGTTTTTT.

This chain links TRBV25-1 with TRBJ2-1; 12 bases are a match to TRBD2. CDR1 and CDR2 (germline): MGHDK, SYGVNS. The CDR3 runs 15 residues. V was pared by 8 bases and J by 5 bases, with 7 bases of the junction left unmatched. In DNA, the CDR3 is TGTGCCAGCGGGGAGACTAGCGGGAGCCACAATGAGCAGTTCTTC. It encodes CASGETSGSHNEQFF.

The rearrangement uses TRBV14 and TRBJ1-2, with a tentative D call TRBD1 (5 bases). The CDR3 is 14 amino acids. V lost 1 base and J lost 6, with 12 bases in between. Germline CDR1 reads SGHDN; CDR2 reads FVKESK. The CDR3 DNA is TGTGCCAGCAGCCAAGCCTACTGGGGGGATGGCTACACCTTC. This codes for CASSQAYWGDGYTF.

This clone showed up just once. The gene calls are TRBV9 and TRBJ2-7; 8 bases agree with TRBD2. This CDR3 has 16 amino acids. V gave up 4 bases and J gave up 3 bases; unmatched junction bases: 12. In germline, CDR1 is SGDLS, CDR2 YYNGEE. The CDR3 loop reads CASSPNAGGDYYEQYF. CDR3 bases: TGTGCCAGCAGCCCAAACGCGGGAGGAGATTACTACGAGCAGTACTTC.

This rearrangement joins TRBV2 to TRBJ1-2; D unresolved. Germline CDR1 and CDR2: SNHLY and FYNNEI. The germline V and J ends were trimmed by 7 bases and 8 bases, with 20 bases remaining between them. The CDR3 spans 14 residues. The CDR3: CASTESKVGQGYTF. The CDR3 DNA sequence: TGTGCCAGCACCGAAAGTAAGGTGGGCCAAGGCTACACCTTC.

The chain combines TRBV5-1 with TRBJ2-5; the match to TRBD2 covers 9 bases. Germline V gene lookup returns CDR1 SGHRS and CDR2 YFSETQ. After removal of 7 bases from V and 2 bases from J, the junction contained 12 bases not matched to a gene. The CDR3 length is 16 residues. DNA for the CDR3: TGCGCCAGCTCCACCGGGGTTAGCGGGGGTCAAGAGACCCAGTACTTC. Its translation is CASSTGVSGGQETQYF.

This clone has only a few counts. The chain combines TRBV4-1 with TRBJ2-1, with 8 bases aligning to TRBD2. Germline CDR1 MGHRA, CDR2 YSYEKL. The CDR3 has 16 residues. V shed 2 bases and J 4 bases; nucleotides not matched to a gene: 7. As DNA, the CDR3 is TGCGCCAGCAGCCAAAGGGGCACTAGCGGTTACAATGAGCAGTTCTTC. This sequence encodes CASSQRGTSGYNEQFF.

The chain couples TRBV12-3 or TRBV12-4 to TRBJ2-1, with no clear D. Trimming took off 3 bases at V and 8 bases at J, with 5 bases between the two ends. The CDR3 is 11 residues long. The CDR3 nucleotides read TGTGCCAGCAGTTTCGGTGATGAGCAGTTCTTC. Protein: CASSFGDEQFF.

This rearrangement joins TRBV10-1 to TRBJ2-3; D is ambiguous. Trimming cost V 0 bases and J 0 bases, with 7 bases left between them. Per the germline V gene, CDR1 is WNHNN and CDR2 is SYGVQD (reference sequence). The CDR3 has 15 residues. The CDR3 loop is CASSESWASTDTQYF. CDR3 nucleotides: TGCGCCAGCAGTGAGTCGTGGGCGAGCACAGATACGCAGTATTTT.

The chain carries TRBV5-1 and TRBJ1-1; D not certain. The CDR3 spans 15 residues. Germline V CDR1 and CDR2: SGHRS, YFSETQ. Trimming removed 1 base from V and 1 base from J, with 11 bases in between. The CDR3 DNA sequence: TGCGCCAGCAGCTTGTTTGGGCTATCGAACACTGAAGCTTTCTTT. Translated, it gives CASSLFGLSNTEAFF.

There are many counts of this clone. In DNA, the CDR3 is TGCGCCAGCAGTGAGAAGGGGGCAATCGAGACCCAGTACTTC. This gives the protein CASSEKGAIETQYF. J is TRBJ2-5 and V is TRBV10-1, with 7 bases lining up with TRBD1. This CDR3 has 14 residues. Germline V gene sequence: CDR1 WNHNN, CDR2 SYGVQD (reference sequence). V shed 2 bases, J shed 5 bases, and the junction held 5 bases outside the gene matches.

The chain carries TRBV7-6 and TRBJ1-1; D unresolved. The CDR3 is made up of 13 amino acids. V gave up 5 bases and J gave up 4 bases, with 11 bases separating them. The germline V gene encodes CDR1 SGHVS and CDR2 FNYEAQ. The CDR3 DNA is TGTGCCAGCAGCCGTGAGGTGGGCACTGAAGCTTTCTTT. Translated: CASSREVGTEAFF.

Only a few counts were recorded for this clone. The gene calls are TRBV28 and TRBJ2-1; unclear D gene. The CDR3 is 13 amino acids. Trimming took 8 bases from V and 2 from J, leaving 10 bases between them. Germline V lookup: CDR1 MDHEN, CDR2 SYDVKM. CDR3 loop: CASLDSTYNEQFF. CDR3 coding DNA: TGTGCCAGCTTGGATAGCACCTACAATGAGCAGTTCTTC.

J is TRBJ1-1 and V is TRBV3-1 (or the pseudogene TRBV3-2), with 8 bases that match TRBD1. Germline V gene lookup returns CDR1 LGHDT and CDR2 YNNKEL (reference sequence). The CDR3 is 13 residues long. J gave up 10 bases and V 2 bases, and 6 bases lay outside the gene matches. The CDR3 is CASSQLGGTGAFF. CDR3 bases: TGTGCCAGCAGCCAACTGGGGGGGACAGGAGCTTTCTTT.

This chain links TRBV9 with TRBJ2-3; D is unclear. Trimming took off 2 bases at V and 0 bases at J, with 13 bases between the two ends. Per the germline V gene, CDR1 is SGDLS and CDR2 is YYNGEE. This CDR3 is built from 16 residues. The CDR3 DNA is TGTGCCAGCAGCGTTGGCGGAGCAGAAAGCACAGATACGCAGTATTTT. It is translated as CASSVGGAESTDTQYF.

The J gene is TRBJ2-7, the V gene TRBV4-3; D not resolved. This CDR3 contains 13 residues. CDR1 LGHNA and CDR2 YSLEER come from the germline V gene. Trimming stripped 2 bases from V and 3 bases from J, with 8 bases between. The CDR3 region is CASSQYIDYEQYF. Written as DNA, the CDR3 is TGCGCCAGCAGCCAATATATAGACTACGAGCAGTACTTC.

This chain joins TRBV30 and TRBJ2-1, with D perhaps TRBD2 (6 bases). V lost 0 bases and J 7 bases, leaving 16 bases between the germline ends. Per germline, CDR1 GTSNPN and CDR2 SVGIG (reference sequence). The CDR3 has 15 residues. In DNA, the CDR3 is TGTGCCTGGAGTGTAGCGGGCGGGTTAGGGAATGAGCAGTTCTTC. It encodes CAWSVAGGLGNEQFF.

The chain joins TRBV19 to TRBJ1-4; TRBD1 matches at 12 bases. The trim removed 7 bases at V and 3 bases at J, leaving 6 bases unmatched. Germline lookup yields CDR1 LNHDA and CDR2 SQIVND (reference sequence). There are 16 residues in the CDR3. CDR3 amino acids: CASTGTGGISNEKLFF. CDR3 bases: TGTGCCAGTACCGGGACAGGGGGCATATCTAATGAAAAACTGTTTTTT.

The chain uses TRBV2 and TRBJ1-2, with 9 bases fitting TRBD1. Germline V lookup: CDR1 SNHLY, CDR2 FYNNEI. The CDR3 totals 15 residues. Germline trimming cut 6 bases from V and 3 bases from J; bases unmatched to any gene: 8. DNA of the CDR3: TGTGCCAGCAGGGGGGGGACAGGGCTTCACTATGGCTACACCTTC. This sequence encodes CASRGGTGLHYGYTF.

This clone was counted a single time. The CDR3 loop reads CASRALAANTGELFF. CDR3 in DNA: TGTGCCAGCAGGGCACTAGCGGCCAACACCGGGGAGCTGTTTTTT. V is TRBV6-6 and J is TRBJ2-2; 8 nucleotides agree with TRBD2. This CDR3 region has 15 residues. Germline V lookup: CDR1 MNHNY, CDR2 SVGAGI (reference sequence). The J segment lost 2 bases and the V segment lost 6 bases, leaving 5 bases of the junction unmatched.

This chain joins TRBV5-5 and TRBJ2-2; 8 nucleotides match TRBD2. Germline CDR1 reads SGHKS; CDR2 reads YYEKEE (reference sequence). The V and J ends lost 4 bases and 6 bases, in that order; junction bases with no gene match: 5. The CDR3 has 14 residues. The CDR3 protein is CASSLGRGAGELFF. DNA for the CDR3: TGTGCCAGCAGCCTCGGGAGGGGGGCCGGGGAGCTGTTTTTT.

The V call is TRBV16, the J call TRBJ2-7; the match to TRBD2 covers 7 bases. CDR1 KGHSY and CDR2 FQNENV come from the germline V gene. The CDR3 is made up of 15 amino acids. The trim removed 6 bases at V and 3 bases at J, leaving 11 bases unmatched. The CDR3 protein is CASSQSPRGDYEQYF. DNA of the CDR3: TGTGCCAGCAGTCAAAGTCCCCGGGGGGACTACGAGCAGTACTTC.

The chain has TRBV10-3 and TRBJ1-6, with D possibly matching TRBD1 (5 bases). Germline V gives CDR1 ENHRY, CDR2 SYGVKD. The CDR3 runs to 15 residues. V lost 3 bases to trimming and J lost 15 bases, with 21 bases between them. In DNA, the CDR3 is TGTGCCATCAGTGAAGTCCCCGGACCAATGGGGGGCCTCCACTTT. It is translated as CAISEVPGPMGGLHF.

The genes are TRBV21-1 and TRBJ2-5; TRBD2, the table's D call, was not compared with the DNA. TRBV21-1 has pseudogene status. The CDR3 loop spans 15 amino acids. The CDR3 coding sequence is TGTGCCAGCAGCTTATGGACTAGCGGGGCTGAGACCCAGTACTTC. Encoded protein: CASSLWTSGAETQYF.

This clone showed up just once. The chain carries TRBV3-1 (or the pseudogene TRBV3-2) and TRBJ1-3, with D hard to call. The V end lost 2 bases, the J end lost 3 bases, and 5 bases lay between the germline ends. CDR1 and CDR2 from the germline V gene are LGHDT and YNNKEL (reference sequence). The CDR3 totals 13 residues. The CDR3 loop is CASSQLFGNTIYF. DNA for the CDR3: TGTGCCAGCAGCCAATTATTTGGAAACACCATATATTTT.

The chain carries TRBV4-2 and TRBJ2-7; TRBD1 matches 7 bases. V lost 1 base, J lost 3 bases, and 6 bases stayed unmatched. Per the germline V gene, CDR1 is LGHNA and CDR2 is YNFKEQ. The CDR3 runs 15 residues. CDR3 in DNA: TGTGCCAGCAGCCAAGGACAGGGACAGATCTACGAGCAGTACTTC. It specifies CASSQGQGQIYEQYF.

This chain connects TRBV19 to TRBJ1-1; 8 positions agree with TRBD1. Per the germline V gene, CDR1 is LNHDA and CDR2 is SQIVND (reference sequence). The CDR3 runs to 15 residues. V trimming: 5 bases; J trimming: 1 base; junction bases outside the gene matches: 6. The CDR3 region is CASSPGDRPNTEAFF. In DNA form, the CDR3 reads TGTGCCAGTAGTCCCGGGGACAGGCCGAACACTGAAGCTTTCTTT.

There are a few counts of this clone. The CDR3 DNA is TGTGCTAGTGGTTTTCTCGAAAGAGGGCTGGATGGAAACACCATATATTTT. It encodes CASGFLERGLDGNTIYF. This chain joins TRBV12-5 and TRBJ1-3, with unresolved D. The CDR3 runs 17 residues. V lost 3 bases to trimming and J lost 3 bases, with 18 bases between them. Germline V gives CDR1 LGHNT, CDR2 FRNRAP.

The CDR3 protein is CASSLEGETQYF. CDR3 in DNA: TGTGCCAGCAGTTTGGAGGGGGAGACCCAGTACTTC. This rearrangement joins TRBV27 to TRBJ2-5, with D possibly TRBD2 on 6 matching bases. Germline V lookup: CDR1 MNHEY, CDR2 SMNVEV (reference sequence). The CDR3 loop spans 12 amino acids. V lost 3 bases and J 5 bases, leaving 7 bases between the germline ends.